This record looks at one TCR beta chain sequence and its context. Antigen: not known. The sample carries other DNA sequences with the same CDR3. The input for sorted-subset replicate PCRs was about 200 ng DNA, about 29,000 T cell genomes. Sequenced by immunoSEQ multiplex PCR; TCRdb stores in-frame clones only, minus some. The table records millions of clones, approximately 94% of them present only once. These data originate in a study of shared clonotypes between healthy human individuals. This CDR3 is 13 amino acids long. Germline CDR1 reads GTSNPN; CDR2 reads SVGIG (reference sequence). The V and J ends lost 1 base and 0 bases respectively, with 7 bases between them. Points from the study as a whole: The generation probabilities recorded for non-shared clonotypes fell below those of clonotypes shared by all four donors. Donor scarcity curtailed the genetic and exposure-history diversity represented herein.

Positive CCR7 selection of CD45RO-negative cells yielded the naive CD8 cells, and terminally differentiated effector memory CD45RA+ cells were excluded. This rearrangement joins TRBV30 to TRBJ2-7; D call uncertain. Sequencing used naive CD8+ T cells sorted from blood. This TCR came from a man aged 18 to 29 in good health. The CDR3 sequence is CAWSARGSYEQYF. The CDR3 DNA is TGTGCCTGGAGTGCTAGAGGCTCCTACGAGCAGTACTTC. Full variable domain (remainder filled in from reference TRBV30 and TRBJ2-7): SQTIHQWPATLVQPVGSPLSLECTVEGTSNPNLYWYRQAAGRGLQLLFYSVGIGQISSEVPQNLSASRPQDRQFILSSKKLLLSDSGFYLCAWSARGSYEQYFGPGTRLTVT.